This T cell receptor (beta chain) came from a study of vaccination effects on CD4 cells after COVID-19. General study points: In healthy vaccinees, only 1 of 255 vaccine-induced clones cross-reacted with common cold coronaviruses.

For this clone: Its matching antigen is unknown.

Germline-derived CDR1 and CDR2 are LGHDT and YNNKEL (reference sequence). Trimming took 3 bases from V and 1 from J, leaving 6 bases between them. The CDR3 is made up of 13 amino acids. Viral peptide pools were used in the ViraFEST assay to expand antigen-specific CD4+ T cells, and sequencing came afterward. It was after 10 days of culture that CD4+ T cells were isolated. Each person got two doses of an mRNA SARS-CoV-2 vaccine, BNT162b2 or mRNA-1273. PBMC were cultured at about 2 million per well with about 10 IU/ml IL-2 and around 9.2 ug/ml peptides. Data came from immunoSEQ multiplex PCR; TCRdb stores just in-frame clones and leaves some out. The sample has about 50,000 clones, nearly 75% seen once; the top ten hold roughly 16%.

V gene TRBV3-1 (or the pseudogene TRBV3-2) combines with J gene TRBJ2-5; D not resolved. The TCR was taken from a human donor who received a COVID-19 vaccine. The sequencing here drew on CD4+ T cells from PBMCs cultured with HCoV-OC43 spike peptides, taken after COVID-19 vaccination. The subset denotes: HCoV-OC43 spike overlapping peptide pool stimulation. The CDR3: CASSQSVQETQYF. The CDR3 nucleotides read TGTGCCAGCAGCCAGTCGGTCCAAGAGACCCAGTACTTC.